The 21 T cell receptor beta chains given below trace back to one sample, sequenced in a study of CD8 T cell repertoires and HIV-1 epitope variants. The data were produced by immunoSEQ multiplex PCR, yet TCRdb's version contains in-frame clones alone and is incomplete. The sample has under 100,000 clones, 70% to 75% seen once. Material for sequencing was uncultured baseline CD8+ T cells from peripheral blood mononuclear cells (PBMCs). The receptors were gathered from a male donor with HIV.

The chain joins TRBV7-9 to TRBJ2-1, with a tentative D call TRBD1 (5 bases). The CDR3 extends over 14 amino acids. V dropped 5 bases and J dropped 4 bases, with 12 bases sitting between them. CDR1 SEHNR and CDR2 FQNEAQ come from the germline V gene (reference sequence). CDR3 in amino acids: CASSPPGNYNEQFF. The CDR3 DNA sequence: TGTGCCAGCAGCCCCCCAGGGAATTACAATGAGCAGTTCTTC.

The chain combines TRBV15 with TRBJ1-2; D call uncertain. V gave up 0 bases and J gave up 3 bases, with 14 bases separating them. There are 16 residues in the CDR3. Germline V gives CDR1 LNHNV, CDR2 YYDKDF (reference sequence). CDR3 loop: CATSRDLQTSHYGYTF. CDR3 nucleotide sequence: TGTGCCACCAGCAGAGACCTCCAGACATCCCACTATGGCTACACCTTC.

The gene calls are TRBV9 and TRBJ2-1; the D gene could be TRBD1 or TRBD2 (6 bases each). Germline assignment: CDR1 SGDLS and CDR2 YYNGEE. Trimming shortened V by 0 bases and J by 1 base, and 8 bases separated the two germline ends. The CDR3 covers 15 residues. The DNA of the CDR3 is TGTGCCAGCAGCGTAGGGGGGGCGTCCTACAATGAGCAGTTCTTC. Translating gives CASSVGGASYNEQFF.

The CDR3 reads CASSPWSTLGGNTIYF. CDR3 in DNA: TGTGCCAGCAGCCCCTGGTCCACCCTGGGGGGAAACACCATATATTTT. The J gene is TRBJ1-3, the V gene TRBV7-2; D is unresolved. V gave up 5 bases and J gave up 4 bases, with 18 bases separating them. The CDR3 length is 16 residues. CDR1 is SGHTA, CDR2 FQGNSA, per germline.

The DNA of the CDR3 is TGTGCCAGCAGCTTACAGGTCCTCATGAACACTGAAGCTTTCTTT. Translation: CASSLQVLMNTEAFF. The chain joins TRBV5-5 to TRBJ1-1, with D perhaps TRBD1 (5 bases). In germline, CDR1 is SGHKS, CDR2 YYEKEE (reference sequence). V lost 2 bases to trimming and J lost 0 bases, with 11 bases between them. This CDR3 region has 15 residues.

The chain links TRBV5-4 to TRBJ2-7; D might be TRBD1 or TRBD2, each matching 5 bases. Germline V gives CDR1 SGHNT, CDR2 YYREEE (reference sequence). The CDR3 spans 15 residues. V was shortened by 4 bases and J by 2 bases, with 16 bases between the two germline ends. Written as DNA, the CDR3 is TGTGCCAGCAGCACCGAGGGGCAAAGCGCCTACGAGCAGTACTTC. Its translation is CASSTEGQSAYEQYF.

The chain is built from TRBV7-2 and TRBJ2-1; D gene unclear. This CDR3 has 12 residues. CDR1 SGHTA and CDR2 FQGNSA come from the germline V gene. Trimming pared 3 bases from V and 7 bases from J, leaving 7 bases between. CDR3 sequence (DNA): TGTGCCAGCAGCTTCCGTTCGAATGAGCAGTTCTTC. It is translated as CASSFRSNEQFF.

The table lists this clone with a few counts. This chain connects TRBV11-3 to TRBJ1-3; D remains ambiguous. From germline, CDR1 is SGHNT and CDR2 YENEEA. The ends were cut back, 5 bases at V and 4 bases at J, with 9 bases in the middle. The CDR3 consists of 13 residues. CDR3 nucleotides: TGTGCCAGCAGCCCGACTAGGGGAAACACCATATATTTT. As protein: CASSPTRGNTIYF. The full variable domain, with the rest looked up from reference TRBV11-3 and TRBJ1-3, is EAGVVQSPRYKIIEKKQPVAFWCNPISGHNTLYWYLQNLGQGPELLIRYENEEAVDDSQLPKDRFSAERLKGVDSTLKIQPAELGDSAVYLCASSPTRGNTIYFGEGSWLTVV.

This sequence joins TRBV28 and TRBJ2-1; 11 nucleotides match TRBD2. Germline V gene data show CDR1 as MDHEN and CDR2 as SYDVKM. V dropped 6 bases and J dropped 3; count of bases not matched to a gene: 4. The CDR3 extends over 15 amino acids. This CDR3 is CASSTGTSGYNEQFF. Written as DNA, the CDR3 is TGTGCCAGCAGCACCGGGACTAGCGGCTACAATGAGCAGTTCTTC.

The genes are TRBV15 and TRBJ1-1, with D unresolved. Germline values: CDR1 LNHNV, CDR2 YYDKDF (reference sequence). This CDR3 comprises 14 residues. The germline V and J ends were trimmed by 0 bases and 7 bases, with 12 bases remaining between them. The CDR3 protein is CATSRDWMGVEAFF. The CDR3 DNA reads as TGTGCCACCAGCAGAGATTGGATGGGAGTTGAAGCTTTCTTT.

This chain uses TRBV27 with TRBJ2-7; the match to TRBD1 covers 8 bases. Per the germline V gene, CDR1 is MNHEY and CDR2 is SMNVEV (reference sequence). CDR3 size: 13 residues. V shed 4 bases and J 5 bases; nucleotides not matched to a gene: 4. The chain's CDR3 is CASSSDRGHEQYF. CDR3 bases: TGTGCCAGCAGTTCCGACAGGGGCCACGAGCAGTACTTC.

The chain recombines TRBV7-2 with TRBJ2-5; 11 bases are a match to TRBD2. The CDR3 is made up of 14 amino acids. Unmatched junction bases numbered 4, after V lost 8 bases and J lost 2 bases. Germline CDR1 is SGHTA and CDR2 is FQGNSA. For the CDR3, the DNA is TGTGCCAGCGGGGGACTAGCGGTTCAAGAGACCCAGTACTTC. Amino acids: CASGGLAVQETQYF.

This clone was seen more than once but under ten times. The rearrangement joins TRBV7-2 to TRBJ1-1; D may be TRBD1 (6 bases). The CDR3 sequence is 15 residues long. Trimming left V 1 base short and J 3 bases short, with 12 bases between. Germline lookup yields CDR1 SGHTA and CDR2 FQGNSA. The CDR3 bases are TGTGCCAGCAGCTTAGACGCAACAGGGTACACTGAAGCTTTCTTT. Encoded protein: CASSLDATGYTEAFF.

The genes are TRBV5-1 and TRBJ2-1; D might be TRBD1 (6 bases). With 3 bases removed from V and 1 base from J, the gap between germline ends came to 11 bases. This CDR3 is built from 15 residues. Germline V gene lookup returns CDR1 SGHRS and CDR2 YFSETQ. In DNA form, the CDR3 reads TGCGCCAGCAGCTCGCATGGACAGTCCTACAATGAGCAGTTCTTC. This sequence encodes CASSSHGQSYNEQFF.

The rearrangement links TRBV13 to TRBJ2-6; D is possibly TRBD2 (5 bases). CDR1 PRHDT and CDR2 FYEKMQ come from the germline V gene (reference sequence). With 5 bases removed from V and 0 bases from J, the gap between germline ends came to 11 bases. The CDR3 totals 16 residues. The DNA for the CDR3 is TGTGCCAGCAGCCTTCTCGGAGGCTCTGGGGCCAACGTCCTGACTTTC. Amino acid sequence: CASSLLGGSGANVLTF. Based on the CDR3 plus reference TRBV13 and TRBJ2-6, the full variable domain is AAGVIQSPRHLIKEKRETATLKCYPIPRHDTVYWYQQGPGQDPQFLISFYEKMQSDKGSIPDRFSAQQFSDYHSELNMSSLELGDSALYFCASSLLGGSGANVLTFGAGSRLTVL.

This chain uses TRBV28 with TRBJ2-1; possibly TRBD2 for D (7 bases). The CDR3 is 15 residues long. Germline V gene lookup returns CDR1 MDHEN and CDR2 SYDVKM. V gave up 2 bases and J gave up 10 bases, with 18 bases separating them. The CDR3: CASSLRGGPLDEQFF. In DNA, the CDR3 is TGTGCCAGCAGTTTAAGGGGGGGGCCTTTAGACGAGCAGTTCTTC. The variable domain in full, with the rest retrieved from reference TRBV28 and TRBJ2-1, is DVKVTQSSRYLVKRTGEKVFLECVQDMDHENMFWYRQDPGLGLRLIYFSYDVKMKEKGDIPEGYSVSREKKERFSLILESASTNQTSMYLCASSLRGGPLDEQFFGPGTRLTVL.

The V and J genes are TRBV6-5 and TRBJ1-4; D gene ambiguous. V was clipped by 3 bases and J by 7 bases, with 15 bases between them. Looked up from germline, CDR1 is MNHEY and CDR2 is SVGAGI. The CDR3 has 15 amino acids. The CDR3 nucleotides read TGTGCCAGCAGTTATAATTCTGGGTCGGGTGAAAAACTGTTTTTT. Its translation: CASSYNSGSGEKLFF.

This clone was counted once. The chain employs TRBV7-6 and TRBJ2-7; a weak D match, TRBD1 (5 bases). This CDR3 spans 12 amino acids. V shed 3 bases and J shed 4 bases, with 7 bases lying between them. Germline V gene data show CDR1 as SGHVS and CDR2 as FNYEAQ. CDR3 DNA sequence: TGTGCCAGCAGCTTTCCAGGGTACGAGCAGTACTTC. Residues: CASSFPGYEQYF.

A remark on this clone: A junction end diverges from the germline sequence, so it may reflect a read error. V and J are TRBV29-1 and TRBJ2-1, with TRBD2 identical over 12 bases. Germline V gene lookup returns CDR1 SQVTM and CDR2 ANQGSEA. The CDR3 is 16 residues long. The CDR3 nucleotides read TGCAGCGTTGAAGATCTGGCTAGCGGGAGGGTTAGGCTGCAGGTCTTC. It codes for CSVEDLASGRVRLQVF.

The chain is built from TRBV25-1 and TRBJ1-2, with a tentative D call TRBD1 (5 bases). Germline V lookup: CDR1 MGHDK, CDR2 SYGVNS. CDR3 length: 13 residues. Trimming shortened V by 4 bases and J by 4 bases, and 10 bases separated the two germline ends. CDR3 residues: CASSGGDFYGYTF. The CDR3, as DNA: TGTGCCAGCAGTGGGGGGGATTTCTATGGCTACACCTTC.

V gene TRBV5-6 combines with J gene TRBJ2-4; the D is unclear. This CDR3 region has 13 residues. CDR1 is SGHDT and CDR2 is YYEEEE in the germline V gene. V was pared by 2 bases and J by 1 base, with 4 bases between. DNA of the CDR3: TGTGCCAGCAGCTTCCGGGCCAAAAACATTCAGTACTTC. This sequence encodes CASSFRAKNIQYF.